This T cell receptor (beta chain) stems from a study of T cell repertoires in cytomegalovirus infection. Turning to the study itself: Public TCR beta signatures indicated both CMV infection and matching HLA type.

TCRdb recomputed calls from the reads with MiXCR, one row per CDR3 protein. Of approximately 1,000,000 distinct CDR3 sequences listed, 30% to 40% are singletons. As concerns this clonotype: Its antigen is currently unknown.

V lost 4 bases to trimming and J lost 3 bases; unmatched junction nucleotides: 6. This CDR3 is 15 amino acids long. In germline, CDR1 is MNHEY, CDR2 SMNVEV (reference sequence). The chain uses TRBV27 and TRBJ2-1; 7 bases line up with TRBD1. This clonotype was sampled from a human donor in good health (CMV status not recorded). Some clones in this sample may be carry-over from other donors' samples. The source material was cultured CD8+ T cells from PBMCs, sampled from culture after CMV antigen stimulation. CDR3 sequence: CASSSGWDSYNEQFF. The DNA for the CDR3 is TGTGCCAGCAGTTCCGGATGGGACAGCTACAATGAGCAGTTCTTC.